This entry describes one T cell receptor beta chain. Its specificity is unknown. Stated time point: cycle 4 day 1 (C4D1), after less than seven weeks of nivolumab. With no exception, relapse followed autologous stem cell transplantation in all patients, and brentuximab vedotin exposure varied. Germline V gene data show CDR1 as SGDLS and CDR2 as YYNGEE. Losses at the gene ends were 3 bases for V and 4 bases for J; bases not matched to a gene: 5. This CDR3 has 15 amino acids. The sample comes from a study of PD-1 blockade in classical Hodgkin lymphoma. Only in-frame clones appear in the TCRdb table, and some are missing; sequencing was by immunoSEQ multiplex PCR. The sample holds about 41,000 clones; approximately 71% are singletons and the top ten take over 2.5%. General observations from the study: Reported baseline diversity: healthy donors highest, relapsed/refractory patients lowest. Nivolumab starters within 1 year of ASCT were excluded. Baseline diversity in complete responders resembled that of newly diagnosed patients. There was a significant rise in CD4+ TCR diversity by C4D1, with no such rise for CD8+.

The sequence derives from a human donor with classical Hodgkin lymphoma. Sequencing used peripheral blood mononuclear cells (PBMCs), obtained before the fourth cycle of nivolumab. The chain has TRBV9 and TRBJ2-1; TRBD1 agrees at 9 bases. This CDR3 reads CASSAGTGSYNEQFF. The CDR3, as DNA: TGTGCCAGCAGCGCGGGGACAGGGAGTTACAATGAGCAGTTCTTC.